Presented here are 16 T cell receptor beta chains from one specimen sequenced in a study of T cell responses to AZD1222 COVID-19 vaccine. Sequencing was performed with immunoSEQ multiplex PCR; in TCRdb, only in-frame clones are kept and a portion is missing. Of about 110,000 clones in the sample, about 85% were seen once. The sequencing here drew on peripheral blood, taken on day 0 of AZD1222 vaccination. These receptors originate from an adult in good health.

J is TRBJ1-4 and V is TRBV4-3, with 7 bases matching TRBD1. In germline, CDR1 is LGHNA, CDR2 YSLEER. The CDR3 has 15 residues. Unmatched junction bases numbered 2, after V lost 1 base and J lost 3 bases. The CDR3 nucleotides are TGCGCCAGCAGCCAAGTAGACAGGGCTAATGAAAAACTGTTTTTT. Translation gives CASSQVDRANEKLFF.

The chain has TRBV7-2 and TRBJ1-1, with 7 bases identical to TRBD1. The CDR3 consists of 14 residues. Germline CDR1 reads SGHTA; CDR2 reads FQGNSA. The J segment lost 3 bases and the V segment lost 3 bases, leaving 4 bases of the junction unmatched. CDR3 DNA sequence: TGTGCCAGCAGCTTCGGACAGGCTTACACTGAAGCTTTCTTT. This encodes CASSFGQAYTEAFF.

V usage is TRBV19 and J usage is TRBJ1-2; D perhaps matches TRBD1 (6 bases). Germline-derived CDR1 and CDR2 are LNHDA and SQIVND (reference sequence). The CDR3 has 14 residues. Trimming removed 4 bases at V and 2 bases at J, with 11 bases between. The CDR3 region has the DNA TGTGCCAGTAGTACAACCGGGACAAACTATGGCTACACCTTC. Amino acid sequence: CASSTTGTNYGYTF. The full variable domain, with the rest looked up from reference TRBV19 and TRBJ1-2, is DGGITQSPKYLFRKEGQNVTLSCEQNLNHDAMYWYRQDPGQGLRLIYYSQIVNDFQKGDIAEGYSVSREKKESFPLTVTSAQKNPTAFYLCASSTTGTNYGYTFGSGTRLTVV.

The V call is TRBV28, the J call TRBJ2-2; 9 nucleotides agree with TRBD1. The CDR3 is made up of 14 amino acids. Unmatched junction bases numbered 3, after V lost 6 bases and J lost 4 bases. CDR1 MDHEN and CDR2 SYDVKM come from the germline V gene. The CDR3 region has the DNA TGTGCCAGCAGCGACAGGGGGAGCACCGGGGAGCTGTTTTTT. Its protein is CASSDRGSTGELFF.

The chain couples TRBV7-8 to TRBJ1-1, with a possible D match to TRBD1 (6 bases). The germline V gene has CDR1 SGHVS and CDR2 FQNEAQ. CDR3 size: 17 residues. Trimming shortened V by 2 bases and J by 6 bases, and 22 bases separated the two germline ends. This chain's CDR3 is CASSLRLTGGARAEAFF. The CDR3 nucleotides read TGTGCCAGCAGCTTAAGGCTGACTGGGGGCGCGAGGGCTGAAGCTTTCTTT.

The chain joins TRBV29-1 to TRBJ1-4; no clear D. CDR3 length: 13 amino acids. The germline V and J ends were trimmed by 4 bases and 5 bases, with 11 bases remaining between them. CDR1 SQVTM and CDR2 ANQGSEA come from the germline V gene. This CDR3 reads CSVGEGLNEKLFF. CDR3 bases: TGCAGCGTTGGGGAGGGCCTAAATGAAAAACTGTTTTTT. The variable domain in full, with the rest retrieved from reference TRBV29-1 and TRBJ1-4, is SAVISQKPSRDICQRGTSLTIQCQVDSQVTMMFWYRQQPGQSLTLIATANQGSEATYESGFVIDKFPISRPNLTFSTLTVSNMSPEDSSIYLCSVGEGLNEKLFFGSGTQLSVL.

The J gene is TRBJ1-2, the V gene TRBV28; D is ambiguous. The germline CDR1 and CDR2 sequences are MDHEN and SYDVKM. Trimming shortened V by 2 bases and J by 7 bases, and 8 bases separated the two germline ends. CDR3 length equals 12 residues. CDR3 sequence (DNA): TGTGCCAGCAGTTTAGGGTCGTTTGGCTACACCTTC. Amino acids: CASSLGSFGYTF.

The rearrangement uses TRBV27 and TRBJ2-4, with D perhaps TRBD2 (7 bases). V was cut by 4 bases and J by 1 base, with 20 bases left in between. This CDR3 is built from 18 residues. Germline V CDR1 and CDR2: MNHEY, SMNVEV (reference sequence). Here the CDR3 reads CASSSFGGPARAKNIQYF. In nucleotides, the CDR3 is TGTGCCAGCAGTTCTTTCGGGGGGCCAGCCCGGGCCAAAAACATTCAGTACTTC.

This chain uses TRBV18 with TRBJ1-1; 8 bases are a match to TRBD1. The length of the CDR3 is 16 residues. CDR1 and CDR2 from the germline V gene are KGHSH and LQKENI. V lost 2 bases and J lost 2; bases outside the gene matches: 7. In DNA, the CDR3 is TGTGCCAGCTCACCAAGAATGACAGGGGATAACACTGAAGCTTTCTTT. Translated, it gives CASSPRMTGDNTEAFF.

The V and J genes are TRBV3-1 (or the pseudogene TRBV3-2) and TRBJ1-1, with D hard to call. Germline V gives CDR1 LGHDT, CDR2 YNNKEL (reference sequence). The CDR3 runs to 13 residues. V was pared by 5 bases and J by 6 bases, with 13 bases between. The CDR3 DNA reads TGTGCCAGCAGCGTCCGGGATGTCGCTGAAGCTTTCTTT. Translation: CASSVRDVAEAFF.

The chain joins TRBV18 to TRBJ1-4, with TRBD1 as a possible D gene (5 bases). The CDR3 length is 15 residues. Trimming took off 0 bases at V and 8 bases at J, with 13 bases between the two ends. In germline, CDR1 is KGHSH, CDR2 LQKENI. CDR3 sequence (DNA): TGTGCCAGCTCACCACCTACGGGGGTGCGCGAAAAACTGTTTTTT. Protein sequence: CASSPPTGVREKLFF.

The chain employs TRBV19 and TRBJ2-7; D perhaps matches TRBD1 (5 bases). V lost 6 bases and J lost 5, with 14 bases in between. CDR1 and CDR2 (germline): LNHDA, SQIVND (reference sequence). The CDR3 has 13 amino acids. The CDR3 sequence is CASSLIRGDEQYF. The CDR3 DNA sequence: TGTGCCAGTAGCCTGATAAGGGGTGACGAGCAGTACTTC.

This clone was observed once. The chain joins TRBV11-2 to TRBJ1-3; maybe TRBD1 (6 bases). The germline gives CDR1 SGHAT, CDR2 FQNNGV. The V end lost 6 bases, the J end lost 8 bases, and 17 bases lay between the germline ends. The CDR3 loop spans 14 amino acids. The CDR3 sequence is CASSFNQGRDTIYF. CDR3 DNA sequence: TGTGCCAGCAGTTTCAACCAGGGGAGGGACACCATATATTTT.

The chain couples TRBV7-2 to TRBJ2-2; D gene ambiguous. The germline gives CDR1 SGHTA, CDR2 FQGNSA. The V gene lost 1 base and the J gene lost 6 bases, with 6 bases spanning the gap. CDR3 length: 13 residues. The CDR3 nucleotides read TGTGCCAGCAGCTTAGGGGTCTCCGGGGAGCTGTTTTTT. Translation: CASSLGVSGELFF.

The chain combines TRBV7-2 with TRBJ2-3; 7 bases fit TRBD1. Germline loops: CDR1 SGHTA, CDR2 FQGNSA. Trimming cost V 5 bases and J 7 bases; bases outside gene matches: 12. This CDR3 is 15 amino acids long. In nucleotides, the CDR3 is TGTGCCAGCAGCCCGTACGGGACAGATCTGAATACGCAGTATTTT. Translating it yields CASSPYGTDLNTQYF.

This clone was counted once. The chain recombines TRBV28 with TRBJ1-6, with D unresolved. Germline CDR1 is MDHEN and CDR2 is SYDVKM. Trimming pared 2 bases from V and 4 bases from J, leaving 6 bases between. The CDR3 sequence is 14 residues long. Here the CDR3 DNA reads TGTGCCAGCAGTTTACACAGTTATAATTCACCCCTCCACTTT. It translates to CASSLHSYNSPLHF.